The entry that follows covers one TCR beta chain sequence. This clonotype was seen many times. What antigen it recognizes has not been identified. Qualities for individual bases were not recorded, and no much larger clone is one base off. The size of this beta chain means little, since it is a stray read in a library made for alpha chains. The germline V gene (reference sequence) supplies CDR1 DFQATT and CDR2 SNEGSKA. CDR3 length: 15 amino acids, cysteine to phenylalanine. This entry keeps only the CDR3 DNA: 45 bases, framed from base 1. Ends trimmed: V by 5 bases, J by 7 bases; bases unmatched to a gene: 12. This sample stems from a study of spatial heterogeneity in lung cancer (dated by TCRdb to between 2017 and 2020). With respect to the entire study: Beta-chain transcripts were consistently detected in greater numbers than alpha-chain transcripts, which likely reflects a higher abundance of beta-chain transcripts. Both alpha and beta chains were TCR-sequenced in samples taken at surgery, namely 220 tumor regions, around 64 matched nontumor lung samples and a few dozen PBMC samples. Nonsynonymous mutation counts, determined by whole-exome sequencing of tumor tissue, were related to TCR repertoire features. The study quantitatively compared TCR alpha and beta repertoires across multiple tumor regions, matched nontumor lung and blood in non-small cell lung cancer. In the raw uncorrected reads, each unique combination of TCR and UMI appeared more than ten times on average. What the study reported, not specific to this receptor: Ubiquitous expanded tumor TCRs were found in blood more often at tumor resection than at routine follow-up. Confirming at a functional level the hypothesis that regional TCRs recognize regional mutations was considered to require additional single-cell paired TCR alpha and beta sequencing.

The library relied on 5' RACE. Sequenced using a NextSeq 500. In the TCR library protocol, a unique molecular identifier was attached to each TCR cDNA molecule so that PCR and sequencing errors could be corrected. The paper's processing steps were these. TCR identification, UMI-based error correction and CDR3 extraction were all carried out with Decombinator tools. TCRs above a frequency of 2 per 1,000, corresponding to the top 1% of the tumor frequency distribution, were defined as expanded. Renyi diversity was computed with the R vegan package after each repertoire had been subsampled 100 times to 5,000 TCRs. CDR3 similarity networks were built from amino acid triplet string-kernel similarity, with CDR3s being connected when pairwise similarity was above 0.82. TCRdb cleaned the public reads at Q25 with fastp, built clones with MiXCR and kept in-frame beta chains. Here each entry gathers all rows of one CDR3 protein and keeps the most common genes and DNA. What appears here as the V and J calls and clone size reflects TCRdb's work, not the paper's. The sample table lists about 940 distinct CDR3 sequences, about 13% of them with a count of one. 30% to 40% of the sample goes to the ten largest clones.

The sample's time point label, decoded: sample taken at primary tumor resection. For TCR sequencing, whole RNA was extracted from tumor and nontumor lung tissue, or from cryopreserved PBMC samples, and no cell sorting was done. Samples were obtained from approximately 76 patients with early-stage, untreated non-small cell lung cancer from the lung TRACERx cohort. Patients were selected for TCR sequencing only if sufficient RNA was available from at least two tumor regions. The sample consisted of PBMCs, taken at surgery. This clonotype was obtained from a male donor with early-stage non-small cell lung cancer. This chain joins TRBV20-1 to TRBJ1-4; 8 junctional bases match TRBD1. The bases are TGCAGTGCTGGTCCTTCGGACAGGGCGGCTGAAAAACTGTTTTTT. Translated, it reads CSAGPSDRAAEKLFF.